This T cell receptor (beta chain) derives from a study of cytomegalovirus exposure and HLA in healthy donors. CDR3 length: 13 residues. The V gene's germline CDR1 is MNHNS and CDR2 SASEGT. V lost 2 bases to trimming and J lost 5 bases; unmatched junction nucleotides: 1. For this clone: Its specificity is not known.

Overall study findings and caveats: Within a later analysis, the majority of CMV-associated TCR beta chains appeared HLA-restricted.

Vbeta (60) and Jbeta (13) primers were used in the PCR. In the authors' methods: Unique TCR beta chains totaled about 78 million in a later count, with some 10 million of them shared. Repertoires were generated with immunoSEQ multiplex PCR, while TCRdb's copy carries only in-frame clones and drops some. The V and J calls and the clone size are those of that table, but D and trimming were determined from the DNA. The sample shows approximately 150,000 clones, about four fifths of them seen only once. The sample taken for sequencing was PBMCs. This TCR was recovered from a male donor in good health and CMV-seropositive. This sequence joins TRBV6-1 and TRBJ1-2; TRBD1 matches 8 bases. The CDR3 bases are TGTGCCAGCAGTGAACGACAGGGGTATGGCTACACCTTC. It codes for CASSERQGYGYTF.